The clone carrying this TCR beta chain was counted between two and nine times. The data were obtained in a study of T cells in Graves' hyperthyroidism and ophthalmopathy. Trimming took 0 bases from V and 10 from J, leaving 10 bases between them. CDR3 length equals 13 residues. Germline V lookup: CDR1 MGHRA, CDR2 YSYEKL. From RNA transcripts, TCR beta CDR3 regions were amplified. First-round RT-PCR with HTBI primers amplified the TCR CDR3 region. TCRdb reanalysed the multiplex PCR reads using MiXCR and keeps one entry per CDR3 protein. The profile covers under 400,000 distinct CDR3 sequences, with approximately 16% appearing a single time and around 34% taken by the ten largest.

This clonotype originated in a man aged 25 to 40 with Graves' hyperthyroidism. This rearrangement joins TRBV4-1 to TRBJ2-1, with D uncertain. Specimen: blood. The CDR3 coding sequence is TGCGCCAGCAGCCAAGATGAAATGGTAGAGCAGTTCTTC. Translated, it gives CASSQDEMVEQFF.